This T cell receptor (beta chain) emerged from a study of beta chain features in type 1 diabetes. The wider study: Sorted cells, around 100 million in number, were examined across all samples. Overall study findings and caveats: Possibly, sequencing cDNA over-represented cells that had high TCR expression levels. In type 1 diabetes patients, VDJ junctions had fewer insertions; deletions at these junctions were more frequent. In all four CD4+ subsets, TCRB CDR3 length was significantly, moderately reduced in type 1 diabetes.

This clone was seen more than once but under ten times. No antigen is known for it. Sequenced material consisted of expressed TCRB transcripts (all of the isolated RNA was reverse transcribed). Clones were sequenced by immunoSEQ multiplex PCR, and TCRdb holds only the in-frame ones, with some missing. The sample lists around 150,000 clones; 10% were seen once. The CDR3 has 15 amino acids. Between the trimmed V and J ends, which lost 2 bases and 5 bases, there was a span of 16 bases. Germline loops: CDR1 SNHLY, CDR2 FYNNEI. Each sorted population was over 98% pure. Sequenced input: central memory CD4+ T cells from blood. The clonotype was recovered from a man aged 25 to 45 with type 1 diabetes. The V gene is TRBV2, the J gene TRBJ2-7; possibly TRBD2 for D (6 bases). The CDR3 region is CASSERPAGGDEQYF. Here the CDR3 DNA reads TGTGCCAGCAGTGAACGGCCAGCGGGCGGAGACGAGCAGTACTTC.